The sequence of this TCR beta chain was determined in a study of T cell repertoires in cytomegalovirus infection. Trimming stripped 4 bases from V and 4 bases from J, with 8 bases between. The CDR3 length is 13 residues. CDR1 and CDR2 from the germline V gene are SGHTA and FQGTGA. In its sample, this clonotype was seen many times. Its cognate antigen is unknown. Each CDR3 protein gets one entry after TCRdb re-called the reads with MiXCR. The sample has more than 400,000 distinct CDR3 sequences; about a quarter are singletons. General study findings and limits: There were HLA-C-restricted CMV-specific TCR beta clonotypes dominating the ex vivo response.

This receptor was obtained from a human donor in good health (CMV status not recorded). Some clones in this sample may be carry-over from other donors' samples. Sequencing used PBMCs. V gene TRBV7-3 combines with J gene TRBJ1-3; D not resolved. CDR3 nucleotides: TGTGCCAGCAGCTCGCGTCCCGGAAACACCATATATTTT. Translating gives CASSSRPGNTIYF.